This TCR beta chain was sequenced in a study of T cell responses to AZD1222 COVID-19 vaccine. Study conclusions and caveats: Close to half of spike-specific TCRs reportedly recognize unmutated variant regions. Among the donors, most were white British and more were female, and clonal diversity was possibly underestimated. In all cases, repertoires were sampled only after the peak T cell response. Spike-wide vaccine-associated CD4 TCRs dominated at 160-218 and 743-854.

The table came from immunoSEQ multiplex PCR; TCRdb's copy has only in-frame clones and leaves some out. The sample has about 130,000 clones; approximately 88% are singletons. As regards this clone: Its target is unknown.

The CDR3 runs 17 residues. J lost 2 bases, V lost 3 bases, and 5 bases had no gene match. CDR1 and CDR2 (germline): LNHDA, SQIVND (reference sequence). The chain has TRBV19 and TRBJ2-1, with TRBD2 matching over 12 bases. The receptor was isolated from an adult in good health. This specimen consisted of peripheral blood, obtained on day 0 of AZD1222 vaccination. The CDR3 DNA reads as TGTGCCAGTAGTATCCCGGGACTAGCGGGCGCCTACAATGAGCAGTTCTTC. Translated: CASSIPGLAGAYNEQFF.